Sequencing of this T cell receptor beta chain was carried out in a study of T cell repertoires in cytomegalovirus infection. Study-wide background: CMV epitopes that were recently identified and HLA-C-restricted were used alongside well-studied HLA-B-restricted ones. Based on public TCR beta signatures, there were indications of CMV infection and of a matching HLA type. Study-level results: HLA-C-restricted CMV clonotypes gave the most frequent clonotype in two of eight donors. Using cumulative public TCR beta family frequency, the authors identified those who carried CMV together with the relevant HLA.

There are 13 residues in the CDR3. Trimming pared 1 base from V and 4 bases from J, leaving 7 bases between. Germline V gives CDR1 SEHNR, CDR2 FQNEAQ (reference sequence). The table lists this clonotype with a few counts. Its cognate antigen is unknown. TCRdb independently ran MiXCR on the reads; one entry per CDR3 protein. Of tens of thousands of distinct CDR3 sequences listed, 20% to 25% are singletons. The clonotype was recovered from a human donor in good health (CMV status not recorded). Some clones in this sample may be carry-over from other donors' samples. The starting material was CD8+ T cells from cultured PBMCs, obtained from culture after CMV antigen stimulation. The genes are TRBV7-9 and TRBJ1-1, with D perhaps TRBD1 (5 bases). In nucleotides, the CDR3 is TGTGCCAGCAGCTTAGGGGGGGTCACTGAAGCTTTCTTT. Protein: CASSLGGVTEAFF.